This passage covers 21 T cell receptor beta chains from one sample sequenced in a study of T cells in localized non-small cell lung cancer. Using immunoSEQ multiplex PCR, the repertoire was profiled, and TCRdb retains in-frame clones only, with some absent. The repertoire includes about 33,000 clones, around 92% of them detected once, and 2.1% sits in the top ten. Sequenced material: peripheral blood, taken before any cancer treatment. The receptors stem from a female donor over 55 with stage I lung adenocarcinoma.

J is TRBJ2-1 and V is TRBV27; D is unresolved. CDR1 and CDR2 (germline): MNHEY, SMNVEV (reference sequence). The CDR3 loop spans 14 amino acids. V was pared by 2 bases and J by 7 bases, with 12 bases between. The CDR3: CASSLALLGNEQFF. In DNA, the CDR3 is TGTGCCAGCAGTTTAGCACTTCTAGGGAATGAGCAGTTCTTC.

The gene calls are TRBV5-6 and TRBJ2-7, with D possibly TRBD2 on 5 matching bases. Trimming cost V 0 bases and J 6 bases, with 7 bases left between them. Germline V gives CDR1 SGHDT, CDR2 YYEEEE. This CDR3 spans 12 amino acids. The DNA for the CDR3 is TGTGCCAGCAGCTTGGCGGGATTCGAGCAGTACTTC. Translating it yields CASSLAGFEQYF.

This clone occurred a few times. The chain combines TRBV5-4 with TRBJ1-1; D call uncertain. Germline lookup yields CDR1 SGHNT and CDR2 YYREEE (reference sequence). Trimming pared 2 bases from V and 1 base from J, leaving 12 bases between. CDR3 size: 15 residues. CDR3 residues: CASSFAGRGNTEAFF. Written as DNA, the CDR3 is TGTGCCAGCAGCTTTGCCGGGCGCGGGAACACTGAAGCTTTCTTT.

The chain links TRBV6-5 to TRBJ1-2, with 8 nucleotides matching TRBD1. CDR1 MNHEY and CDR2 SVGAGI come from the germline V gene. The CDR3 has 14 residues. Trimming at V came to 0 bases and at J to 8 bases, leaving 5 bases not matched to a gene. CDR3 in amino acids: CASSYSRTGNGYTF. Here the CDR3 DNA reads TGTGCCAGCAGTTACTCTAGGACAGGGAACGGCTACACCTTC.

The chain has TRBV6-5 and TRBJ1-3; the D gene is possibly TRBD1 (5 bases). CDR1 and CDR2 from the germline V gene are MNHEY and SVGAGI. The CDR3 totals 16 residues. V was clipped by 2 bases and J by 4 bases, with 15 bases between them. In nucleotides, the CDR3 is TGTGCCAGCAGTTACGCTGGAGTGGGGGTCGGAAACACCATATATTTT. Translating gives CASSYAGVGVGNTIYF.

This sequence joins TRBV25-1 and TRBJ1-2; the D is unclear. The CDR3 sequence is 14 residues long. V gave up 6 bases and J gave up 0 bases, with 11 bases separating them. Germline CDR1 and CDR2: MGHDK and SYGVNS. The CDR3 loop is CASRGRSSNYGYTF. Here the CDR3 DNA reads TGTGCCAGCAGGGGCCGAAGCTCTAACTATGGCTACACCTTC.

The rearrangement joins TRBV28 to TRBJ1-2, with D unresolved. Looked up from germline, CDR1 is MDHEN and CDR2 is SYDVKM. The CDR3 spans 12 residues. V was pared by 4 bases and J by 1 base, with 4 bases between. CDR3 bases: TGTGCCAGCAGTTCCAGTAACTATGGCTACACCTTC. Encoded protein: CASSSSNYGYTF.

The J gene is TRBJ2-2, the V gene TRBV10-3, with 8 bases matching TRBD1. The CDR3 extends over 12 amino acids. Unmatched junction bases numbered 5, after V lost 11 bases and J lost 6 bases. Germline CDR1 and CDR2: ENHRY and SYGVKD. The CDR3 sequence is CALDRGAGELFF. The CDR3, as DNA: TGTGCCCTCGACAGGGGAGCCGGGGAGCTGTTTTTT.

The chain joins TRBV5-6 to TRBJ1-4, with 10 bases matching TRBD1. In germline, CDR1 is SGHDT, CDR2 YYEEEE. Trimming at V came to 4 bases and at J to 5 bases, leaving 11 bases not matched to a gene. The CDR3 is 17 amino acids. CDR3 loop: CASSTGQGPFSNEKLFF. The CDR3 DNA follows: TGTGCCAGCAGCACGGGACAGGGGCCCTTCTCGAATGAAAAACTGTTTTTT.

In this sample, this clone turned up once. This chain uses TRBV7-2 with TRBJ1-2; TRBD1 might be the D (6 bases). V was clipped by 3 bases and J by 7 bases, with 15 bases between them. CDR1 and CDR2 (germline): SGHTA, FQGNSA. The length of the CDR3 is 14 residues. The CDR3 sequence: CASSFLTGAVGYTF. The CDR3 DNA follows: TGTGCCAGCAGCTTCCTGACGGGGGCCGTTGGCTACACCTTC.

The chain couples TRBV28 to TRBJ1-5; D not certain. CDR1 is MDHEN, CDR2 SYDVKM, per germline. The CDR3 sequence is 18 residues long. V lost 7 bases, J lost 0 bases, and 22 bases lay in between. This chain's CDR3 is CASTSPEWGNDSNQPQHF. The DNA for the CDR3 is TGTGCCAGCACTAGTCCCGAATGGGGAAATGATAGCAATCAGCCCCAGCATTTT.

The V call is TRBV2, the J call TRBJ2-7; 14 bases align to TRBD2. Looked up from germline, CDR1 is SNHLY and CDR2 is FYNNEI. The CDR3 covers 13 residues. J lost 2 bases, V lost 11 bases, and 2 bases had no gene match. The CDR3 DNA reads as TGTGCCGGGGGACTAGCGGGGGCCTACGAGCAGTACTTC. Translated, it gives CAGGLAGAYEQYF. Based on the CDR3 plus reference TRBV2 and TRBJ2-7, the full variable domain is EPEVTQTPSHQVTQMGQEVILRCVPISNHLYFYWYRQILGQKVEFLVSFYNNEISEKSEIFDDQFSVERPDGSNFTLKIRSTKLEDSAMYFCAGGLAGAYEQYFGPGTRLTVT.

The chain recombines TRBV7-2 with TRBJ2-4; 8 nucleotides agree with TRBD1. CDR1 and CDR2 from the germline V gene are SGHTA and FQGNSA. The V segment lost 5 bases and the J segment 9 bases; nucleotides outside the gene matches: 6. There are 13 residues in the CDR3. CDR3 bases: TGTGCCAGCAGCCCAAGACAGGGGCCCATTCAGTACTTC. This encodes CASSPRQGPIQYF.

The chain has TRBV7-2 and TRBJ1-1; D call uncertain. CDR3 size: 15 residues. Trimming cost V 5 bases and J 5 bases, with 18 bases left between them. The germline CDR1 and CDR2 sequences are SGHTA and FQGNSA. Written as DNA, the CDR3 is TGTGCCAGCAGCCCCGCGGCGCCCCCCGGTACTGAAGCTTTCTTT. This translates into CASSPAAPPGTEAFF.

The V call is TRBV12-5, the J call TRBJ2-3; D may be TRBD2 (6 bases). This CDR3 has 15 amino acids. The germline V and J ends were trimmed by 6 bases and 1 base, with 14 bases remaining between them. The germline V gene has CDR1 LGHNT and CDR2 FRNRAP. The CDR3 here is CASGAAGRGTDTQYF. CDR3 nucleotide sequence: TGTGCTAGTGGCGCCGCGGGACGGGGCACAGATACGCAGTATTTT.

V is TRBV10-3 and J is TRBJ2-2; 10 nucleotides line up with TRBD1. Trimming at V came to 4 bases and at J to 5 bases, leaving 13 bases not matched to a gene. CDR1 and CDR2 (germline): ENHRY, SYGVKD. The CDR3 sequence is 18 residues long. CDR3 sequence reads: CAISVTGQGGSLTGELFF. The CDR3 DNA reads TGTGCCATCAGTGTCACCGGACAGGGGGGTTCGTTAACCGGGGAGCTGTTTTTT.

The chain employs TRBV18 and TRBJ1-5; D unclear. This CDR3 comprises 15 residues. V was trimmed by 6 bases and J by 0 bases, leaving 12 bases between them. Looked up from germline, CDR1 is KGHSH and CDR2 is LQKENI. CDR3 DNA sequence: TGTGCCAGCTCGCAAATCAGTAATAGCAATCAGCCCCAGCATTTT. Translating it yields CASSQISNSNQPQHF.

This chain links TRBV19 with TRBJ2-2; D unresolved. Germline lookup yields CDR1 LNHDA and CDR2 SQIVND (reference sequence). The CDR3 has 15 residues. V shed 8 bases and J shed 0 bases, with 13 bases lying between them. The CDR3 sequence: CASFPSDSNTGELFF. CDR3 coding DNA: TGTGCCAGTTTTCCATCTGACTCGAACACCGGGGAGCTGTTTTTT.

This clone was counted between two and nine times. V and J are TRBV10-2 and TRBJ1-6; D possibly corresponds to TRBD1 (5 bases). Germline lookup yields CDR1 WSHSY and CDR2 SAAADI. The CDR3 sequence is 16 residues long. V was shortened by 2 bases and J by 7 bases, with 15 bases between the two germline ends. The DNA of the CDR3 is TGCGCCAGCAGTGAGAGTACAGGATCGATCAATTCACCCCTCCACTTT. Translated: CASSESTGSINSPLHF.

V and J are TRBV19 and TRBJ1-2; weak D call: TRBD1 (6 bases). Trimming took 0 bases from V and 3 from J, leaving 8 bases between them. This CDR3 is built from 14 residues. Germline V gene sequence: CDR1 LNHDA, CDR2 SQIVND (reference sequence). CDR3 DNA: TGTGCCAGTAGTATAGAACAGGGATACTATGGCTACACCTTC. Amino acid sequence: CASSIEQGYYGYTF.

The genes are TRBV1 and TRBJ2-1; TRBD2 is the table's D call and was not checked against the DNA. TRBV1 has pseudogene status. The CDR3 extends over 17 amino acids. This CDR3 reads CTSSQDPRLAGGNEQFF. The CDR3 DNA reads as TGCACCAGCAGCCAAGATCCCCGACTAGCGGGGGGGAATGAGCAGTTCTTC.